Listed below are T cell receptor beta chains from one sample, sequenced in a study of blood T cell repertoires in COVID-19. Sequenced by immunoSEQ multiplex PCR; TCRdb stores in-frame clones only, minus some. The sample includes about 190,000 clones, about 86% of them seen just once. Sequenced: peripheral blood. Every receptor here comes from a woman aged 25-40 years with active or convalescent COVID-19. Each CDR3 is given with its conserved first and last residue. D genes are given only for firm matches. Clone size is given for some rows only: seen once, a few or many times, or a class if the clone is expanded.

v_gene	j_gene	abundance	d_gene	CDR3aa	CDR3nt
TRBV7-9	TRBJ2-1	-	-	CASSLARYLVSSYNEQFF	TGTGCCAGCAGCTTAGCCAGGTACCTGGTGAGCTCCTACAATGAGCAGTTCTTC
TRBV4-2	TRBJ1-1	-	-	CASSQTTGYTEAFF	TGTGCCAGCAGCCAAACAACAGGGTACACTGAAGCTTTCTTT
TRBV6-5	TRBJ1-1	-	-	CASSQGRGPNTEAFF	TGTGCCAGCAGTCAGGGCAGGGGCCCGAACACTGAAGCTTTCTTT
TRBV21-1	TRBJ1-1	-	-	CASSKAGAGTEAFF	TGTGCCAGCAGCAAAGCAGGGGCCGGCACTGAAGCTTTCTTT
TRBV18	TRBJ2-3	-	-	CASSPRGDTQYF	TGTGCCAGCTCACCCCGGGGTGATACGCAGTATTTT
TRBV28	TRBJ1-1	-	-	CASSSGGRDTEAFF	TGTGCCAGCAGTTCAGGAGGGCGCGACACTGAAGCTTTCTTT
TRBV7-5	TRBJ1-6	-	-	CARSLELPGQGNSPLHF	TGTGCCAGAAGCTTGGAATTACCGGGACAGGGAAATTCACCCCTCCACTTT
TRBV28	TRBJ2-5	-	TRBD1	CASSYIPGQGSETQYF	TGTGCCAGCAGCTACATTCCGGGACAGGGGTCGGAGACCCAGTACTTC
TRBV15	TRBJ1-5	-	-	CATSSRQAPILNSNQPQHF	TGTGCCACCAGCAGCAGACAGGCCCCAATTCTAAATAGCAATCAGCCCCAGCATTTT
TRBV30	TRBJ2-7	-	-	CAWRTGYEQYF	TGTGCCTGGAGAACGGGCTACGAGCAGTACTTC
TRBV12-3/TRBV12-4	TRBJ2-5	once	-	CASSPTSLETQYF	TGTGCCAGCAGTCCGACTAGTCTAGAGACCCAGTACTTC
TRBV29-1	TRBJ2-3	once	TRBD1	CSVEDWTGADTQYF	TGCAGCGTTGAAGATTGGACAGGGGCAGATACGCAGTATTTT
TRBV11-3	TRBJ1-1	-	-	CASSLDREEVTEAFF	TGTGCCAGCAGCTTAGACAGGGAGGAGGTCACTGAAGCTTTCTTT
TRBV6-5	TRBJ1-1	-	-	CASSYGENLGVAFF	TGTGCCAGCAGTTACGGAGAGAACCTAGGGGTAGCTTTCTTT
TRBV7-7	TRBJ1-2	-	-	CASSFTTTIYGYTF	TGTGCTAGCAGCTTTACAACGACAATCTATGGCTACACCTTC
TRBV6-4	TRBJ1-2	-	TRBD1	CASSDTGTEFYGYTF	TGTGCCAGCAGTGACACCGGGACAGAGTTCTATGGCTACACCTTC
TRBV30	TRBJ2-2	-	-	CAWNGLTGELFF	TGTGCCTGGAATGGACTGACAGGGGAGCTGTTTTTT
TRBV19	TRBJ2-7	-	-	CASTLTPSYEQYF	TGTGCCAGTACGCTAACCCCCTCCTACGAGCAGTACTTC
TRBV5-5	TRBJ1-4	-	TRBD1	CASSQPLGQATNEKLFF	TGTGCCAGCAGCCAACCGCTGGGACAGGCAACTAATGAAAAACTGTTTTTT
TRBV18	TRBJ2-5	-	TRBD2	CASSPPGLAGEGETQYF	TGTGCCAGCTCACCTCCGGGACTAGCGGGAGAGGGGGAGACCCAGTACTTC
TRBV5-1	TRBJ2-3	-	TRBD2	CASSLVSGGQVDTQYF	TGCGCCAGCAGCTTGGTTAGCGGGGGGCAGGTAGATACGCAGTATTTT
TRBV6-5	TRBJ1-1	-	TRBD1	CASRTGGSGNTEAFF	TGTGCCAGCAGAACAGGGGGCAGTGGTAACACTGAAGCTTTCTTT
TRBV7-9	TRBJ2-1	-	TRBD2	CASRTSPSGRGYNEQFF	TGTGCCAGCAGAACCTCTCCTAGCGGGAGGGGCTACAATGAGCAGTTCTTC
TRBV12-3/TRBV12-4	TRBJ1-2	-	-	CASSKTAYGYTF	TGTGCCAGCAGTAAGACAGCTTATGGCTACACCTTC
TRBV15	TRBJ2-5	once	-	CATSRDRTTNDSPYF	TGTGCCACCAGCAGAGATCGGACTACGAACGACTCCCCCTACTTC
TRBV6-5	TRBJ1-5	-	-	CAEGDQPQHF	TGTGCCGAAGGGGATCAGCCCCAGCATTTT
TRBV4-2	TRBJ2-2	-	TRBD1	CASSQDERQGARGTGELFF	TGTGCCAGCAGCCAAGATGAGCGACAGGGGGCGCGTGGGACCGGGGAGCTGTTTTTT
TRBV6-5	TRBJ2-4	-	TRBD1	CASSPGTVQNIQYF	TGTGCCAGCAGTCCTGGGACAGTCCAAAACATTCAGTACTTC
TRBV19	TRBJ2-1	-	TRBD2	CATVAGGTYNEQFF	TGTGCCACGGTAGCGGGAGGCACCTACAATGAGCAGTTCTTC
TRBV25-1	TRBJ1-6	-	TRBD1	CASSEYHRGNSPLHF	TGTGCCAGCAGTGAATATCACAGGGGTAATTCACCCCTCCACTTT
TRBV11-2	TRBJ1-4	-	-	CASSLGSVNEKLFF	TGTGCCAGCAGCCTCGGGTCAGTGAATGAAAAACTGTTTTTT
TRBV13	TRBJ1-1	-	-	CASSLERGEAFF	TGTGCCAGCAGCTTAGAAAGGGGTGAAGCTTTCTTT
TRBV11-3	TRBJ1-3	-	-	CASSSVGGSSGNTIYF	TGTGCCAGCAGCTCCGTGGGGGGTAGCTCTGGAAACACCATATATTTT
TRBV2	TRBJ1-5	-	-	CASSDFGGALQPQHF	TGTGCCAGCAGTGATTTCGGGGGGGCGCTTCAGCCCCAGCATTTT
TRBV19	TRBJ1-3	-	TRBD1	CASSMIMAGGFGNTIYF	TGTGCCAGTAGTATGATCATGGCAGGGGGCTTTGGAAACACCATATATTTT
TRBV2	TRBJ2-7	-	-	CASNGPGESYEQYF	TGTGCCAGTAACGGCCCCGGGGAGTCCTACGAGCAGTACTTC
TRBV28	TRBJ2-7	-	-	CASSYGPHYEQYF	TGTGCCAGCAGTTATGGCCCCCACTACGAGCAGTACTTC
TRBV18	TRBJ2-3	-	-	CASSRDSTDTQYF	TGTGCCAGCTCACGGGACTCCACAGATACGCAGTATTTT
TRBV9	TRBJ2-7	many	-	CASSPRLAVSYEQYF	TGTGCCAGCAGCCCCCGGCTAGCAGTCTCCTACGAGCAGTACTTC
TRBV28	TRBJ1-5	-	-	CASSHFQNSNQPQHF	TGTGCCAGCAGTCATTTTCAGAATAGCAATCAGCCCCAGCATTTT
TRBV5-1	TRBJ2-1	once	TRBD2	CASSLRAIGTSAWDEQFF	TGCGCCAGCAGCTTGAGGGCTATCGGGACTAGCGCTTGGGATGAGCAGTTCTTC
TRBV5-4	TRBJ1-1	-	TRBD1	CASSIRQGMNTEAFF	TGTGCCAGCAGCATAAGACAGGGGATGAACACTGAAGCTTTCTTT
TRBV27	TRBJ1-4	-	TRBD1	CASSGDRGSEKLFF	TGTGCCAGCAGTGGGGACAGGGGATCTGAAAAACTGTTTTTT
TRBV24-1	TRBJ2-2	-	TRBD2	CATSDPSGRTTGELFF	TGTGCCACCAGTGACCCCAGCGGGAGAACCACCGGGGAGCTGTTTTTT
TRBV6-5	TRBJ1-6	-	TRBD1	CASRLTGFNSPLHF	TGTGCCAGCAGGTTGACAGGGTTTAATTCACCCCTCCACTTT
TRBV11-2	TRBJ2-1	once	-	CASSLAPREYNEQFF	TGTGCCAGCAGCTTAGCCCCAAGGGAGTACAATGAGCAGTTCTTC
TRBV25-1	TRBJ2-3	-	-	CASSEWEGGTDTQYF	TGTGCCAGCAGTGAATGGGAGGGGGGCACAGATACGCAGTATTTT
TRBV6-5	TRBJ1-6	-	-	CASIGDGSYNSPLHF	TGTGCCAGCATCGGAGACGGCTCCTATAATTCACCCCTCCACTTT
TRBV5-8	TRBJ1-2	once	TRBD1	CASMVGQGASVYGYTF	TGTGCCAGCATGGTGGGACAGGGGGCGTCTGTCTATGGCTACACCTTC
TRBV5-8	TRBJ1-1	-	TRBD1	CASSSRDRGPRTEAFF	TGTGCCAGCAGCTCCCGGGACAGGGGGCCAAGGACTGAAGCTTTCTTT